This TCR beta chain derives from a study of regulatory T cells in long-lasting Graves disease. Construction of TCR beta libraries relied on iRepertoire HTBI primers and on Arm-PCR targeting CDR3 regions. TCRdb recomputed calls from the multiplex PCR reads with MiXCR, one row per CDR3 protein. The sample lists more than 350,000 distinct CDR3 sequences, under 15% occurring once. This clonotype was observed many times. Its specificity is unknown. Time point specified: newly diagnosed GD, antithyroid drugs for less than 3 months. The authors made the TCR library using RNA they extracted from PBMCs. Germline V gene data show CDR1 as SNHLY and CDR2 as FYNNEI. Trimming took 8 bases from V and 4 from J; bases not matched to a gene: 17. The CDR3 contains 17 residues. General study points: Repertoires from persistent disease leaned toward TRBV28, TRBJ1-2 and TRBJ2-5.

Another study also made use of these data, one on T cells in Graves' hyperthyroidism and ophthalmopathy. That report notes: Uncontrolled infection, other autoimmune disease, pregnancy or lactation disqualified patients from enrolment. Clonotypes that were expanded in thyroid above 0.001 mostly appeared in blood too.

This TCR was recovered from a woman in her 30s with Graves disease. V usage is TRBV2 and J usage is TRBJ2-1; 7 nucleotides match TRBD2. This specimen was peripheral blood mononuclear cells (PBMCs), taken at new diagnosis, from a patient treated with antithyroid drugs. The CDR3 reads CASQRYLRDYRYNEQFF. CDR3 nucleotides: TGTGCCAGCCAACGATACCTCCGGGACTACCGGTACAATGAGCAGTTCTTC.